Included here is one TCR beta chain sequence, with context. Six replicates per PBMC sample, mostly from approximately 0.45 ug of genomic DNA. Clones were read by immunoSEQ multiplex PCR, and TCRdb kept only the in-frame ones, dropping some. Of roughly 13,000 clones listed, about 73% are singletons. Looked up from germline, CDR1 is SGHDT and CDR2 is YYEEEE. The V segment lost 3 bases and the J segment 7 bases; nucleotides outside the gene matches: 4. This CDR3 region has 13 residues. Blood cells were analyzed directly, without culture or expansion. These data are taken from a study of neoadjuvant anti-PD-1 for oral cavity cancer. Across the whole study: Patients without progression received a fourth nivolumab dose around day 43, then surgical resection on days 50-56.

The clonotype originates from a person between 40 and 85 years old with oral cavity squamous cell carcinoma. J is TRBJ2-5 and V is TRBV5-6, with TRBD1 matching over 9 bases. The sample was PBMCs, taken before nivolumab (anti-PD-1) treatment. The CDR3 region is CASSSPDRGTQYF. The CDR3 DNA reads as TGTGCCAGCAGCTCTCCGGACAGGGGGACCCAGTACTTC.